Following are 23 T cell receptor beta chains from one sample sequenced in a study of T cell repertoires in cytomegalovirus infection. Antigen specificity for these receptors is unknown. Via MiXCR, TCRdb re-called the reads, giving one row per CDR3 protein. Of 90,000 to 110,000 distinct CDR3 sequences listed, around 28% were seen once; the top ten hold about three quarters. The sample was CD8+ T cells from cultured PBMCs, taken from culture after CMV antigen stimulation. These receptors all come from a human donor in good health (CMV status not recorded). Some clones in this sample may be carry-over from other donors' samples.

V and J are TRBV12-3 or TRBV12-4 and TRBJ2-2; no reliable D call. The CDR3 length is 14 residues. V lost 3 bases and J lost 4, with 9 bases in between. CDR3 amino acids: CASSFGGITGELFF. The CDR3 DNA sequence: TGTGCCAGCAGTTTCGGTGGGATCACCGGGGAGCTGTTTTTT.

This clonotype was seen many times. The chain joins TRBV7-6 to TRBJ2-1; a possible D gene is TRBD1 (5 bases). This CDR3 comprises 17 residues. CDR1 is SGHVS and CDR2 is FNYEAQ in the germline V gene. Trimming took off 5 bases at V and 4 bases at J, with 21 bases between the two ends. In DNA, the CDR3 is TGTGCCAGCAGCCCCGATTACCGTCAGGGAATTTACAATGAGCAGTTCTTC. It specifies CASSPDYRQGIYNEQFF.

The sample holds many counts of this clonotype. The genes are TRBV11-2 and TRBJ2-3; perhaps TRBD1 as D (5 bases). CDR3 length equals 15 residues. V gave up 0 bases and J gave up 2 bases, with 9 bases separating them. The germline gives CDR1 SGHAT, CDR2 FQNNGV. The CDR3 DNA sequence: TGTGCCAGCAGCTTAGAGCTCAGGGCCACAGATACGCAGTATTTT. It translates to CASSLELRATDTQYF.

The chain joins TRBV6-2 or TRBV6-3 to TRBJ2-1, with D tentatively TRBD2 (6 bases). V lost 6 bases to trimming and J lost 9 bases, with 21 bases between them. Germline loops: CDR1 MNHEY, CDR2 SVGEGT. This CDR3 is built from 15 residues. In DNA, the CDR3 is TGTGCCAGCAGGAGCCCCGTGAGACTAGAGAGTGAGCAGTTCTTC. It yields the protein CASRSPVRLESEQFF.

The rearrangement joins TRBV3-1 to TRBJ1-1, with D possibly TRBD1 on 5 matching bases. The CDR3 is 17 amino acids. V was shortened by 4 bases and J by 5 bases, with 23 bases between the two germline ends. CDR1 LGHDT and CDR2 YNNKEL come from the germline V gene (reference sequence). CDR3 coding DNA: TGTGCCAGCAGCCGGGGCTTCCAGGGTCCTGCGGGAACTGAAGCTTTCTTT. This encodes CASSRGFQGPAGTEAFF.

V usage is TRBV5-5 and J usage is TRBJ1-1; no clear D. Per germline, CDR1 SGHKS and CDR2 YYEKEE (reference sequence). V shed 0 bases and J shed 0 bases, with 9 bases lying between them. The CDR3 sequence is 15 residues long. This CDR3 reads CASSLVPSMNTEAFF. In nucleotides, the CDR3 is TGTGCCAGCAGCTTGGTTCCTTCTATGAACACTGAAGCTTTCTTT.

This clonotype came up many times. This rearrangement joins TRBV29-1 to TRBJ1-1; weak D call: TRBD1 (5 bases). Germline CDR1 SQVTM, CDR2 ANQGSEA. The V end was cut by 5 bases, the J end by 5 bases, with 15 bases between. The CDR3 consists of 13 residues. DNA for the CDR3: TGCAGCGTTATAGCAGGGATGGGGACTGAAGCTTTCTTT. Encoded protein: CSVIAGMGTEAFF.

This clonotype was detected many times. The chain recombines TRBV7-6 with TRBJ2-1; D gene uncertain. The V end lost 5 bases, the J end lost 1 base, and 15 bases lay between the germline ends. Germline-derived CDR1 and CDR2 are SGHVS and FNYEAQ. The CDR3 runs 16 residues. The DNA for the CDR3 is TGTGCCAGCAGCCCCCGGTTCTCGGAGTCCTACAATGAGCAGTTCTTC. It codes for CASSPRFSESYNEQFF.

The rearrangement uses TRBV19 and TRBJ1-1, with D unclear. The germline V gene encodes CDR1 LNHDA and CDR2 SQIVND (reference sequence). Trimming shortened V by 3 bases and J by 2 bases, and 7 bases separated the two germline ends. This CDR3 has 13 residues. The CDR3 loop is CASSILLNTEAFF. CDR3 DNA sequence: TGTGCCAGTAGTATTTTGCTTAACACTGAAGCTTTCTTT.

V usage is TRBV6-4 and J usage is TRBJ2-1, with D perhaps being TRBD1 or TRBD2 (5 bases each). Germline CDR1 MRHNA, CDR2 SNTAGT. V shed 4 bases and J shed 0 bases, with 13 bases lying between them. The CDR3 totals 16 residues. For the CDR3, the DNA is TGTGCCAGCAGTGTCTCCCGGGGCCCCTCCTACAATGAGCAGTTCTTC. Its translation is CASSVSRGPSYNEQFF.

The sample holds a few counts of this clonotype. The V and J genes are TRBV2 and TRBJ2-3; D ambiguous. This CDR3 region has 10 residues. Germline V gives CDR1 SNHLY, CDR2 FYNNEI. V was trimmed by 1 base and J by 7 bases, leaving 0 bases between them. CDR3 DNA: TGTGCCAGCAGTGAAGATACGCAGTATTTT. It specifies CASSEDTQYF.

This clonotype occurred many times. This chain links TRBV10-2 with TRBJ1-2, with a weak D call TRBD1 (5 bases). Germline assignment: CDR1 WSHSY and CDR2 SAAADI. The length of the CDR3 is 14 residues. Trimming took 3 bases from V and 14 from J, leaving 22 bases between them. CDR3 coding DNA: TGCGCCAGCAGTGACGGGACGACGCTTGAGGGTCGGACCTTC. Its protein is CASSDGTTLEGRTF.

The rearrangement uses TRBV11-2 and TRBJ2-1, with D possibly matching TRBD2 (6 bases). V was cut by 7 bases and J by 3 bases, with 13 bases left in between. Germline CDR1 and CDR2: SGHAT and FQNNGV. The CDR3 spans 14 residues. The CDR3 bases are TGTGCCAGCACCCTTTTAGCGGTCTACAATGAGCAGTTCTTC. Its protein product is CASTLLAVYNEQFF.

This clonotype was picked up a small number of times. The chain is built from TRBV7-8 and TRBJ2-7; no clear D. Per the germline V gene, CDR1 is SGHVS and CDR2 is FQNEAQ. CDR3 length: 13 residues. Trimming shortened V by 3 bases and J by 1 base, and 7 bases separated the two germline ends. In DNA form, the CDR3 reads TGTGCCAGCAGCTTGAGTCCGTCCTACGAGCAGTACTTC. Protein sequence: CASSLSPSYEQYF. Full variable domain (rest looked up from reference TRBV7-8 and TRBJ2-7): GAGVSQSPRYKVAKRGQDVALRCDPISGHVSLFWYQQALGQGPEFLTYFQNEAQLDKSGLPSDRFFAERPEGSVSTLKIQRTQQEDSAVYLCASSLSPSYEQYFGPGTRLTVT.

This clonotype was seen a handful of times. The V gene is TRBV12-3 or TRBV12-4, the J gene TRBJ2-7, with D perhaps matching TRBD1 or TRBD2 (5 bases each). V was pared by 5 bases and J by 5 bases, with 13 bases between. The CDR3 spans 13 residues. The CDR3 bases are TGTGCCAGCAGTCCGGGACCAGCGAACGAGCAGTACTTC. Its translation is CASSPGPANEQYF.

This clonotype was detected a few times. The rearrangement joins TRBV19 to TRBJ2-7; no reliable D call. The CDR3 contains 11 residues. Germline CDR1 is LNHDA and CDR2 is SQIVND (reference sequence). V was trimmed by 10 bases and J by 1 base, leaving 8 bases between them. CDR3 coding DNA: TGTGCCACCTCGTATTCCTACGAGCAGTACTTC. Protein sequence: CATSYSYEQYF.

This clonotype appeared a few times. This sequence joins TRBV18 and TRBJ2-1, with D tentatively TRBD1 (8 bases). Trimming pared 6 bases from V and 10 bases from J, leaving 40 bases between. The CDR3 covers 21 residues. The germline gives CDR1 KGHSH, CDR2 LQKENI. CDR3 sequence: CASSRTPDRGNSGDTAWEQFF. For the CDR3, the DNA is TGTGCCAGCTCCCGAACCCCCGACAGGGGAAACAGCGGGGATACCGCTTGGGAGCAGTTCTTC.

This clonotype has only a few counts. CDR3 protein: CSARDREGPTTFSGANVLTF. The DNA of the CDR3 is TGCAGTGCTAGAGATCGGGAGGGCCCAACCACCTTCTCTGGGGCCAACGTCCTGACTTTC. The J gene is TRBJ2-6, the V gene TRBV20-1; TRBD2 aligns across 8 bases. With 0 bases clipped from V and 0 bases from J, the junction kept 13 bases outside the gene matches. The CDR3 length is 20 residues. Germline CDR1 DFQATT, CDR2 SNEGSKA (reference sequence).

This chain connects TRBV27 to TRBJ2-1; D unclear. Trimming took 5 bases from V and 0 from J, leaving 14 bases between them. Germline values: CDR1 MNHEY, CDR2 SMNVEV (reference sequence). The CDR3 covers 16 residues. CDR3 DNA sequence: TGTGCCAGCAGTCCCCTTTCCATATCCTCCTACAATGAGCAGTTCTTC. Protein sequence: CASSPLSISSYNEQFF.

The V gene is TRBV28, the J gene TRBJ1-4; 8 bases line up with TRBD1. The CDR3 consists of 16 residues. Trimming took 3 bases from V and 2 from J; bases not matched to a gene: 5. Germline V gene sequence: CDR1 MDHEN, CDR2 SYDVKM. The CDR3 nucleotides are TGTGCCAGCAGTTTGACAGGGGAAGCCACTAATGAAAAACTGTTTTTT. Protein product: CASSLTGEATNEKLFF.

The V call is TRBV2, the J call TRBJ2-1; D remains ambiguous. The CDR3 consists of 15 residues. V shed 4 bases and J shed 0 bases, with 10 bases lying between them. CDR1 is SNHLY and CDR2 is FYNNEI in the germline V gene. CDR3 amino acids: CASSVWSSSYNEQFF. In nucleotides, the CDR3 is TGTGCCAGCAGTGTCTGGAGTAGCTCCTACAATGAGCAGTTCTTC.

This clonotype appeared many times. The genes are TRBV6-1 and TRBJ2-1; TRBD2 aligns across 13 bases. CDR3 length equals 15 residues. With V trimmed by 9 bases and J by 7 bases, 9 bases remained unmatched. The germline CDR1 and CDR2 sequences are MNHNS and SASEGT. The CDR3 DNA reads as TGTGCCAGTAGTAAACCGGGACTAGCGGGGAATGAGCAGTTCTTC. It encodes CASSKPGLAGNEQFF.

This clonotype was detected many times. This rearrangement joins TRBV7-9 to TRBJ1-1, with 9 positions matching TRBD1. Germline CDR1 and CDR2: SEHNR and FQNEAQ (reference sequence). V gave up 5 bases and J gave up 0 bases; unmatched junction bases: 4. The CDR3 covers 15 residues. Here the CDR3 reads CASSPGQGMNTEAFF. The CDR3 DNA is TGTGCCAGCAGCCCCGGACAGGGGATGAACACTGAAGCTTTCTTT.